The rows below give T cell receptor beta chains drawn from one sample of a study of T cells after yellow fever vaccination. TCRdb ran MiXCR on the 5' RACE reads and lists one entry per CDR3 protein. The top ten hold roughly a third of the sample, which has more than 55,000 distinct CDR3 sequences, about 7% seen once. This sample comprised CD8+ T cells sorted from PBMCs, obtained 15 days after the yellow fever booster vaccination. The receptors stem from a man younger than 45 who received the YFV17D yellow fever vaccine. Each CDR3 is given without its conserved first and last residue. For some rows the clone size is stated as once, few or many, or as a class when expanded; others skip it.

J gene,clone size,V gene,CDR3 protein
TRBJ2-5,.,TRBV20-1,SARDYQGLKAGGRETQY
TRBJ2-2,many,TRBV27,ASGKGGLNTGELF
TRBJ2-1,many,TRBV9,ASSDGGRGYNEQF
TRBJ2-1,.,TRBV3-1,ACSPGTASGKSSYNEQF
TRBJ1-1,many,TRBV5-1,ASNSATGGLDEAF
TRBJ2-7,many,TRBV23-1,ASSHSDGYEQY
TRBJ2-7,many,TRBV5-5,ASSLALGQGYEQY
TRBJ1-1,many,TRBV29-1,SERQATNTEAF
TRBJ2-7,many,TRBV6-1,ASSPRDPTYEQY
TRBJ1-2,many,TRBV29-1,SVGGTGSDGYT
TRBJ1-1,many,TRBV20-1,SARAATGTNTEAF
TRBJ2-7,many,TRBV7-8,ASIGGYEQY
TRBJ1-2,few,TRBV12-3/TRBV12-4,ASSATGPNYGYT
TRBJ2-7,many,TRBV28,ASRGLAGGVAYEQY
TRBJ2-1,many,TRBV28,ASSLLLPSSYNEQF
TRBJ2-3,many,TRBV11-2,ASSLKGLSGIRGTDTQY
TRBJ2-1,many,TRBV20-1,SAADGVPQF
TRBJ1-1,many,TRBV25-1,ASSEWTATNTEAF
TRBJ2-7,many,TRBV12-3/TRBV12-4,ASSPGLADYEQY
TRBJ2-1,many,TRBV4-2,ASSLDYSSYNEQF
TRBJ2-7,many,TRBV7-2,ASSSYGVTYEQY
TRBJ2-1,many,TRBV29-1,SVMDNEQF
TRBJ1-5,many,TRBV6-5,ASRRDRASNQPQH
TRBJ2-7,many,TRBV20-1,SARDLGQAIEQY
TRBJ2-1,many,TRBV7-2,ASSPPANEQF
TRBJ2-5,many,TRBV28,ASSSDIQYQKTQY
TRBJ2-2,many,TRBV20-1,SARATGGGGGELF
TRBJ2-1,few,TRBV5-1,ASRGEWNEQF
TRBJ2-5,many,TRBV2,ASPGDQETQY
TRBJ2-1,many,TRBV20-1,SARTPSSYNEQF
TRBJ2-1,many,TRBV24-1,ATSDLGSGKINEQF
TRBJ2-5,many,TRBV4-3,ASSSTGLRLGETQY
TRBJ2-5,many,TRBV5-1,ASSYRQTQETQY
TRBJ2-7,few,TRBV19,ASSTLAGVDEQY
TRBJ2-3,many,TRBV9,ASSPGQGGADTQY
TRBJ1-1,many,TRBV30,AWLREWATEAF
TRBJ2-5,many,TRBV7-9,ASSSGTGEVTQY
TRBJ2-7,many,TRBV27,ASSLGTGTTYEQY
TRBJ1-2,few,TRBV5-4,ASSSGTDYYGYT
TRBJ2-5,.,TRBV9,ASSAVRGKETQY